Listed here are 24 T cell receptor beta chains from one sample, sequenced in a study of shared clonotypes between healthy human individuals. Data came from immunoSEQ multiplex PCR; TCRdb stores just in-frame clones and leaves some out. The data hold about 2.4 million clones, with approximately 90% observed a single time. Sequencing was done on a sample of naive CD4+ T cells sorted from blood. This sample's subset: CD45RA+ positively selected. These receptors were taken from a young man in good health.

The DNA for the CDR3 is TGTGCCGCCTCGAGGAGGGCAGAAGATACGCAGTATTTT. Amino acids: CAASRRAEDTQYF. This chain connects TRBV5-4 to TRBJ2-3; TRBD2 might be the D (6 bases). V lost 10 bases and J 5 bases, leaving 17 bases between the germline ends. Germline V gives CDR1 SGHNT, CDR2 YYREEE (reference sequence). The CDR3 consists of 13 residues.

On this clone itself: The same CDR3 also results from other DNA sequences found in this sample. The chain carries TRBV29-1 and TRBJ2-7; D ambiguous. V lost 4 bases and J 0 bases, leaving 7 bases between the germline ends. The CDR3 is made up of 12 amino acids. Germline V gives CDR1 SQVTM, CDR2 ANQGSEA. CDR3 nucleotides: TGCAGCGTTGCTAGAAGCTCCTACGAGCAGTACTTC. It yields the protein CSVARSSYEQYF.

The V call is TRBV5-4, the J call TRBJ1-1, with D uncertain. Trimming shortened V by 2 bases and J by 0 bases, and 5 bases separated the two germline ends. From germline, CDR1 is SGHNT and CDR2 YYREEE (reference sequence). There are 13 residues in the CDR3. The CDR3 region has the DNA TGTGCCAGCAGCTTTTTCATGAACACTGAAGCTTTCTTT. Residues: CASSFFMNTEAFF.

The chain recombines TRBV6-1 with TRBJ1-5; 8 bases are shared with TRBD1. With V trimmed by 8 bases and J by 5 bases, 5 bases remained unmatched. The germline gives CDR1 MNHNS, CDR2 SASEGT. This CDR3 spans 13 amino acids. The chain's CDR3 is CASRDRPDQPQHF. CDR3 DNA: TGTGCCAGCCGGGACAGGCCCGATCAGCCCCAGCATTTT.

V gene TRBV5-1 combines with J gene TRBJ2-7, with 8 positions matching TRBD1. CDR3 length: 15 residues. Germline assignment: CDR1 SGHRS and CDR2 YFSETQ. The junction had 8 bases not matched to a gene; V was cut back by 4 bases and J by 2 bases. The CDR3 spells CASSAAGGQAYEQYF. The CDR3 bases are TGCGCCAGCAGCGCGGCAGGGGGCCAAGCCTACGAGCAGTACTTC.

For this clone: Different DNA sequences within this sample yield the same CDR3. Here the CDR3 reads CASSPGDQPQHF. The CDR3, as DNA: TGTGCCAGCTCACCAGGGGACCAGCCCCAGCATTTT. The chain has TRBV18 and TRBJ1-5, with a tentative D call TRBD1 (5 bases). Germline V gene data show CDR1 as KGHSH and CDR2 as LQKENI. This CDR3 comprises 12 residues. Deletions cut 2 bases from V and 7 bases from J, with 6 bases between.

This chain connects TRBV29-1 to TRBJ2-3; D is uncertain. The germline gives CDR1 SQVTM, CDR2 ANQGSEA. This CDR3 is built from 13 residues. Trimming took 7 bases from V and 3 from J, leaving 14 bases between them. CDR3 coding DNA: TGCAGCGCCTCGGGCCTAATGACAGATACGCAGTATTTT. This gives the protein CSASGLMTDTQYF.

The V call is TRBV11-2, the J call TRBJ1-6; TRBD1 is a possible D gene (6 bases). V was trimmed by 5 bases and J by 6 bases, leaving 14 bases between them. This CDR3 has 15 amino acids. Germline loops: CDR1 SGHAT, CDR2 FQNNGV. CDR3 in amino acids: CASSPIQGFNSPLHF. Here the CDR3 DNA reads TGTGCCAGCAGCCCAATACAGGGCTTTAATTCACCCCTCCACTTT.

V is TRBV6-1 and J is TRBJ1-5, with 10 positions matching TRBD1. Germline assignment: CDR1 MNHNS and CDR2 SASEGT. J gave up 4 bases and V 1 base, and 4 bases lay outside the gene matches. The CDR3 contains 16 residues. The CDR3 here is CASSEGGGQGNQPQHF. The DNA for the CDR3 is TGTGCCAGCAGTGAAGGTGGGGGACAGGGGAATCAGCCCCAGCATTTT.

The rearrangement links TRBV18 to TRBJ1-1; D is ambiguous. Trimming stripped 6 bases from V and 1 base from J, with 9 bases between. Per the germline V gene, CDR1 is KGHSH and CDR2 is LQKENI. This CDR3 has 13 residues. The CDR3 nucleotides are TGTGCCAGCTCGGGAGACTGGAACACTGAAGCTTTCTTT. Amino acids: CASSGDWNTEAFF.

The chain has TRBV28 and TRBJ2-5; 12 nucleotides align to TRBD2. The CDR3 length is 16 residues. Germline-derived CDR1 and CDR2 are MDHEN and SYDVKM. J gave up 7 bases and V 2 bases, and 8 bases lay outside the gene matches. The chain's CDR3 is CASSLASSGGAGTQYF. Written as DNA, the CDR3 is TGTGCCAGCAGTTTAGCCTCTAGCGGGGGGGCTGGGACCCAGTACTTC. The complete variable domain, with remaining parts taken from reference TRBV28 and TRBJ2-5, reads DVKVTQSSRYLVKRTGEKVFLECVQDMDHENMFWYRQDPGLGLRLIYFSYDVKMKEKGDIPEGYSVSREKKERFSLILESASTNQTSMYLCASSLASSGGAGTQYFGPGTRLLVL.

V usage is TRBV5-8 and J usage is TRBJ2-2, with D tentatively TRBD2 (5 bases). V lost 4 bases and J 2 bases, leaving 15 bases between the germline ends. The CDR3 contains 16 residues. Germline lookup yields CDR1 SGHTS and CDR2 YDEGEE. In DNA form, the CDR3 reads TGTGCCAGCAGCCGGGGAGTTGGAGTTAACACCGGGGAGCTGTTTTTT. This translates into CASSRGVGVNTGELFF. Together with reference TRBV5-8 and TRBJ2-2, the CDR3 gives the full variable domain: EAGVTQSPTHLIKTRGQQATLRCSPISGHTSVYWYQQALGLGLQFLLWYDEGEERNRGNFPPRFSGRQFPNYSSELNVNALELEDSALYLCASSRGVGVNTGELFFGEGSRLTVL.

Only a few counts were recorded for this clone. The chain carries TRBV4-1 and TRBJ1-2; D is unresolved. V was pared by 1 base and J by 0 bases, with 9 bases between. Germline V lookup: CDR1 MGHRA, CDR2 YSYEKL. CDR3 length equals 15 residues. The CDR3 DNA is TGCGCCAGCAGCCAAGTAGCGGTGTCTAACTATGGCTACACCTTC. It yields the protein CASSQVAVSNYGYTF.

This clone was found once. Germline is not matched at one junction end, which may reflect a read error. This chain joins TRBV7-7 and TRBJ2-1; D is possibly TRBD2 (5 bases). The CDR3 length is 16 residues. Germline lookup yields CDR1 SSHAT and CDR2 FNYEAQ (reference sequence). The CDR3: CASSLEWTPPYNEQFF. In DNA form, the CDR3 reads TGTGCTAGCAGCTTAGAATGGACTCCCCCCTACAATGAGCAGTTCTTC.

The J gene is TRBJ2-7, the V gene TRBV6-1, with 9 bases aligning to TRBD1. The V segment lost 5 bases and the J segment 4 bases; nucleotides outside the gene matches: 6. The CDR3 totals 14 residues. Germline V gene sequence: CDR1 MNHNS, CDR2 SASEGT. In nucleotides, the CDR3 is TGTGCCAGCAGTAGTACAGGGGGCTTGTACGAGCAGTACTTC. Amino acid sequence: CASSSTGGLYEQYF.

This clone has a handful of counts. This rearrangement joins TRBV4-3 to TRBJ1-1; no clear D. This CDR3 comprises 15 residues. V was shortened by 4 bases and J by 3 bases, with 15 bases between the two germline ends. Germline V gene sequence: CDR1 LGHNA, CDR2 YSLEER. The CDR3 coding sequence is TGCGCCAGCAGCCTGCTCCCGACCGAAGACACTGAAGCTTTCTTT. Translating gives CASSLLPTEDTEAFF.

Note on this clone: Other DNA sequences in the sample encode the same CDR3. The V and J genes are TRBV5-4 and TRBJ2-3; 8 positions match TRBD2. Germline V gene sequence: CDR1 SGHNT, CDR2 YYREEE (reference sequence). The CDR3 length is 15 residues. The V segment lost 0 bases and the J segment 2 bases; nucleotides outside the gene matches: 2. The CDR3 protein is CASSLGGGTTDTQYF. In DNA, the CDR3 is TGTGCCAGCAGCTTGGGCGGGGGGACCACAGATACGCAGTATTTT.

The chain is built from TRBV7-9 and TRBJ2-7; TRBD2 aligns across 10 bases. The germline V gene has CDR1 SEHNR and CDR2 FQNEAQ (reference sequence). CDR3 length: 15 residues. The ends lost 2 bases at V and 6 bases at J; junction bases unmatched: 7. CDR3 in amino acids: CASSLLAGVRGEQYF. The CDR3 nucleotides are TGTGCCAGCAGCTTACTAGCGGGAGTAAGGGGCGAGCAGTACTTC.

The chain's CDR3 is CASSAGQALNTIYF. The CDR3 DNA reads as TGTGCCAGCAGCGCGGGACAGGCGTTGAACACCATATATTTT. This chain connects TRBV5-4 to TRBJ1-3; 8 bases align to TRBD1. There are 14 residues in the CDR3. The V gene end was trimmed by 4 bases and the J gene end by 7 bases; junction bases not matched to a gene: 7. Germline CDR1 SGHNT, CDR2 YYREEE (reference sequence). Using reference TRBV5-4 and TRBJ1-3 for the parts outside the CDR3, the full variable domain is ETGVTQSPTHLIKTRGQQVTLRCSSQSGHNTVSWYQQALGQGPQFIFQYYREEENGRGNFPPRFSGLQFPNYSSELNVNALELDDSALYLCASSAGQALNTIYFGEGSWLTVV.

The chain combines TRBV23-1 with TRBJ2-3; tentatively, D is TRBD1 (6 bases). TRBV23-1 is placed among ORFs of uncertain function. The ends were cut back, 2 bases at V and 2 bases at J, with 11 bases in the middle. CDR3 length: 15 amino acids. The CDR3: CASSQEDRATDTQYF. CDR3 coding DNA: TGCGCCAGCAGTCAAGAGGACAGAGCCACAGATACGCAGTATTTT.

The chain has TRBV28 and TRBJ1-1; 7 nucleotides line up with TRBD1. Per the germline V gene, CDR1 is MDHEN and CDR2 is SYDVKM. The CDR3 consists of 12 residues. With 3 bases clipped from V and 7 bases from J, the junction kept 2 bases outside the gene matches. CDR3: CASSFQGVEAFF. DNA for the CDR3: TGTGCCAGCAGTTTCCAGGGGGTTGAAGCTTTCTTT.

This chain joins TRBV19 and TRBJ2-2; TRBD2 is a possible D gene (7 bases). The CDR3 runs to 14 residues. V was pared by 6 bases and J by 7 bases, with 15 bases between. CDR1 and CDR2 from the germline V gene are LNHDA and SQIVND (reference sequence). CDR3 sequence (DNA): TGTGCCAGTAGGAAACGGGGGGCCGACGGGGAGCTGTTTTTT. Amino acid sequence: CASRKRGADGELFF.

CDR3 residues: CASQSPGVTYEQYF. The CDR3 DNA sequence: TGCGCCAGCCAAAGCCCAGGGGTTACTTACGAGCAGTACTTC. This chain connects TRBV10-2 to TRBJ2-5, with TRBD1 as a possible D gene (6 bases). The end of the DNA aligns better with TRBJ2-7, so the J call may be wrong. This CDR3 comprises 14 residues. From germline, CDR1 is WSHSY and CDR2 SAAADI.

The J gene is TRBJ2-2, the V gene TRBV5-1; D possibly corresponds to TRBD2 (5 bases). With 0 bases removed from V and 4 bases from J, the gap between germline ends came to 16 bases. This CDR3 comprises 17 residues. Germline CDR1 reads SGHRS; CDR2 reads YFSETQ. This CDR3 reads CASSLGFSSSSTGELFF. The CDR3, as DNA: TGCGCCAGCAGCTTGGGCTTCTCTAGCTCGAGCACCGGGGAGCTGTTTTTT.